These T cell receptor beta chains were read from a single sample in a study of cytomegalovirus exposure and HLA in healthy donors. Some clones are missing from TCRdb's copy, which holds only in-frame ones; the method was immunoSEQ multiplex PCR. The repertoire has 170,000 or so clones, about 81% of them found once; the top ten carry 2.2%. Sequenced sample: PBMCs. These receptors were taken from a woman between 25 and 40 years old in good health and CMV-seronegative. Both conserved end residues are part of each CDR3. The order of the fields is CDR3 protein, CDR3 DNA, J gene, clone size, D gene, CDR3 length, V gene. A D gene is named only where the DNA matches it firmly. A row's size may be missing; if present it is once, few, many or a size class.

CDR3: CASSLGQLNTGELFF
DNA: TGCGCCAGCAGCCTGGGACAGCTGAACACCGGGGAGCTGTTTTTT
J: TRBJ2-2
size: -
D: TRBD1
length: 15
V: TRBV5-1

CDR3: CASSPIGGRTDTQYF
DNA: TGTGCCAGCTCACCGATCGGGGGGCGTACAGATACGCAGTATTTT
J: TRBJ2-3
size: -
D: -
length: 15
V: TRBV18

CDR3: CAISERGYEQYF
DNA: TGTGCCATCAGTGAACGCGGCTACGAGCAGTACTTC
J: TRBJ2-7
size: few
D: -
length: 12
V: TRBV10-3

CDR3: CASSRTGRGYEKLFF
DNA: TGTGCCAGTTCTAGAACAGGGCGGGGGTATGAAAAACTGTTTTTT
J: TRBJ1-4
size: -
D: -
length: 15
V: TRBV19

CDR3: CASQGQGFVIQYF
DNA: TGTGCCAGCCAGGGCCAGGGGTTCGTCATTCAGTACTTC
J: TRBJ2-4
size: -
D: -
length: 13
V: TRBV28

CDR3: CSARGVYEQYF
DNA: TGCAGTGCTAGAGGTGTATACGAGCAGTACTTC
J: TRBJ2-7
size: -
D: -
length: 11
V: TRBV20-1

CDR3: CASSQDRVSDKLFF
DNA: TGTGCCAGCAGTCAAGACAGGGTATCTGACAAACTGTTTTTT
J: TRBJ1-4
size: few
D: TRBD1
length: 14
V: TRBV11-2

CDR3: CASSLMRTSPTDTQYF
DNA: TGTGCCAGCAGTTTAATGCGGACTAGCCCCACAGATACGCAGTATTTT
J: TRBJ2-3
size: once
D: TRBD2
length: 16
V: TRBV28

CDR3: CASSKVTGEEAGANGLTF
DNA: TGTGCCAGCAGCAAAGTAACAGGGGAGGAAGCTGGGGCCAACGGCCTGACTTTC
J: TRBJ2-6
size: -
D: -
length: 18
V: TRBV21-1

CDR3: CASSFRETQYF
DNA: TGTGCCAGCAGTTTCAGGGAGACCCAGTACTTC
J: TRBJ2-5
size: -
D: -
length: 11
V: TRBV27

CDR3: CASSDGLTSTDTQYF
DNA: TGTGCCAGCAGTGACGGACTAACTAGCACAGATACGCAGTATTTT
J: TRBJ2-3
size: -
D: -
length: 15
V: TRBV6-4

CDR3: CASSLASGASNYGYTF
DNA: TGTGCCAGCAGCTTAGCTTCAGGGGCATCTAACTATGGCTACACCTTC
J: TRBJ1-2
size: -
D: -
length: 16
V: TRBV7-2

CDR3: CASRYTIGQADTQYF
DNA: TGTGCCAGCAGGTACACCATCGGACAGGCCGATACGCAGTATTTT
J: TRBJ2-3
size: -
D: TRBD1
length: 15
V: TRBV6-5

CDR3: CASRGGANTGELFF
DNA: TGTGCCAGCAGAGGAGGAGCAAACACCGGGGAGCTGTTTTTT
J: TRBJ2-2
size: -
D: -
length: 14
V: TRBV9

CDR3: CASSLGGANTGELFF
DNA: TGTGCCAGCAGCCTCGGGGGGGCGAACACCGGGGAGCTGTTTTTT
J: TRBJ2-2
size: -
D: TRBD2
length: 15
V: TRBV6-5

CDR3: CASSLWGRGDFSPLHF
DNA: TGTGCCAGCAGTTTATGGGGCAGGGGTGATTTTTCACCCCTCCACTTT
J: TRBJ1-6
size: -
D: -
length: 16
V: TRBV27

CDR3: CASSLFSPGRVRTNEKLFF
DNA: TGTGCCAGCAGTTTGTTCTCGCCAGGGCGAGTAAGAACTAATGAAAAACTGTTTTTT
J: TRBJ1-4
size: -
D: -
length: 19
V: TRBV28

CDR3: CASSHRQGDIDNEQFF
DNA: TGTGCCAGCAGCCACCGACAGGGAGATATCGACAATGAGCAGTTCTTC
J: TRBJ2-1
size: -
D: TRBD1
length: 16
V: TRBV7-9

CDR3: CASSLLAYEQYF
DNA: TGTGCCAGCAGCCTATTAGCCTACGAGCAGTACTTC
J: TRBJ2-7
size: -
D: -
length: 12
V: TRBV6-6

CDR3: CASSLPEGDPVDTQYF
DNA: TGTGCCAGCAGCTTGCCTGAGGGGGACCCCGTAGATACGCAGTATTTT
J: TRBJ2-3
size: -
D: -
length: 16
V: TRBV7-9

CDR3: CASSAPVHSDTGELFF
DNA: TGTGCCAGCAGCGCACCGGTCCATTCCGACACCGGGGAGCTGTTTTTT
J: TRBJ2-2
size: -
D: -
length: 16
V: TRBV9

CDR3: CASSPVGPQETQYF
DNA: TGTGCCAGCAGCCCCGTGGGGCCCCAAGAGACCCAGTACTTC
J: TRBJ2-5
size: -
D: -
length: 14
V: TRBV7-2